Sequencing of this T cell receptor (beta chain) was carried out in a study of blood T cell repertoires in COVID-19. Study-level background: Acute-phase and convalescent COVID-19 samples originated in the United States, Italy and Spain. The analysed material was cDNA or gDNA that came from T cells, B-cell-depleted T cells, or PBMCs.

The CDR3 spans 16 residues. In the study's own analysis: Estimates of nucleated cell counts were drawn from the amplification of reference gene primers. Libraries were prepared by immunoSEQ multiplex PCR; TCRdb keeps only in-frame clonotypes and omits some of them. From that table come the V and J calls and clone size; the DNA was used to work out D and trimming. The table has around 100,000 clones, 70% to 80% seen once; the top ten hold more than 20%. This clonotype was sampled from a man between 70 and 80 years old with active or convalescent COVID-19. This sequence joins TRBV21-1 and TRBJ2-4; no DNA check was done on the table's D call, TRBD2. TRBV21-1 is marked as a pseudogene. Sequenced: peripheral blood. The CDR3 sequence: CASSFRVAIRVLCQYF. The CDR3 DNA reads TGTGCCAGCAGCTTTCGAGTCGCGATTCGGGTTTTATGTCAGTACTTC.